This T cell receptor beta chain comes out of a study of identical twins. TCRdb itself ran the 5' RACE reads through MiXCR, one entry per CDR3 protein. Here the sample spans about 200,000 distinct CDR3 sequences, around 6.8% being singletons. This clonotype has a single count. Antigen: not known. The germline V gene encodes CDR1 MNHEY and CDR2 SMNVEV (reference sequence). This CDR3 region has 14 residues. The V end was cut by 10 bases, the J end by 4 bases, with 17 bases between. Study-level findings and limits: Abundant cord blood beta clonotypes carried fewer insertions; memory repertoires showed none. Surplus twin overlap in beta out-of-frame sequences was less pronounced. Out-of-frame sharing of TCR alpha in monozygotic twins was underestimated by models. Those out-of-frame alpha sequences shared by twins showed an excess of low generation probability.

The sample was also linked to a second study, of yellow fever vaccine responses in identical twins.

Material for sequencing was memory (CD45RO+) T cells sorted from blood. The receptor comes from a woman younger than 35 in good health. The rearrangement joins TRBV27 to TRBJ2-1; D may be TRBD2 (6 bases). The CDR3 region is CAIPRDFCYNEQFF. The CDR3 region has the DNA TGTGCCATCCCCCGGGACTTCTGTTACAATGAGCAGTTCTTC.